What follows are 22 T cell receptor beta chains derived from one specimen sequenced in a study of breast tumors, draining lymph nodes, adjacent tissues. Samples came from axillary lymph nodes draining the breast cancer. TCRdb independently ran MiXCR on the multiplex PCR reads; one entry per CDR3 protein. The sample records 200,000 or so distinct CDR3 sequences, 31% being singletons. The sample was axillary lymph node tissue. Receptor source: a female donor with breast cancer. Some clones in this sample may be carry-over from other donors' samples.

The chain recombines TRBV12-3 or TRBV12-4 with TRBJ1-1, with D tentatively TRBD1 (5 bases). This CDR3 comprises 11 residues. V lost 5 bases to trimming and J lost 8 bases, with 9 bases between them. The CDR3 is CASSVRQEAFF. The CDR3 DNA is TGTGCCAGCAGTGTTAGACAGGAAGCTTTCTTT.

Comment on this clonotype: A much larger clone is a single base away; this may be a read error. CDR3 nucleotides: TGTGCCAGCAGTAGGGACAGATCCTGCGAGCAGTACTTC. It is translated as CASSRDRSCEQYF. The genes are TRBV10-3 and TRBJ2-7, with 7 bases that match TRBD1. The CDR3 contains 13 residues. Per the germline V gene, CDR1 is ENHRY and CDR2 is SYGVKD.

With respect to this clonotype: A much larger clone differs from this one at a single base, so this may be a read error. The chain links TRBV3-1 to TRBJ2-7; 10 bases line up with TRBD2. Looked up from germline, CDR1 is LGHDT and CDR2 is YNNKEL (reference sequence). The CDR3 totals 14 residues. CDR3 nucleotides: TGTGCCAGCAGCCAGGGACTAGCGTCCTACGTGCAGTACTTC. It specifies CASSQGLASYVQYF.

In its sample, this clonotype was seen many times. The genes are TRBV7-2 and TRBJ2-5, with 8 bases lining up with TRBD2. V shed 6 bases, J shed 7 bases, and the junction held 7 bases outside the gene matches. Germline CDR1 is SGHTA and CDR2 is FQGNSA. The CDR3 contains 13 residues. CDR3 region: CASRLTSGGTQYF. In DNA form, the CDR3 reads TGTGCCAGCAGGTTAACTAGCGGAGGGACCCAGTACTTC.

This chain links TRBV6-2 or TRBV6-3 with TRBJ2-5, with D perhaps assigned TRBD1 or TRBD2 (5 bases each). Germline lookup yields CDR1 MNHEY and CDR2 SVGEGT. Trimming shortened V by 5 bases and J by 0 bases, and 22 bases separated the two germline ends. The CDR3 extends over 18 amino acids. The CDR3 coding sequence is TGTGCCAGCAGTCGTGCCCTGGGACGGAGCACCTACCAAGAGACCCAGTACTTC. This codes for CASSRALGRSTYQETQYF.

This clonotype was seen at least ten times. The rearrangement joins TRBV5-6 to TRBJ2-7, with D possibly being TRBD2 (6 bases). Between the trimmed V and J ends, which lost 6 bases and 6 bases, there was a span of 22 bases. Germline V gives CDR1 SGHDT, CDR2 YYEEEE. The CDR3 has 15 residues. CDR3 region: CASTLVGGSGGEQYF. CDR3 nucleotides: TGTGCCAGCACCCTAGTTGGAGGGAGCGGCGGCGAGCAGTACTTC.

This clonotype came up many times. The chain couples TRBV7-2 to TRBJ2-5; D may be TRBD1 (6 bases). This CDR3 spans 14 amino acids. Trimming took 5 bases from V and 1 from J, leaving 11 bases between them. Looked up from germline, CDR1 is SGHTA and CDR2 is FQGNSA. The CDR3 DNA is TGTGCCAGCAGCATACAGGGTGGCCAAGAGACCCAGTACTTC. Protein product: CASSIQGGQETQYF. Based on the CDR3 plus reference TRBV7-2 and TRBJ2-5, the full variable domain is GAGVSQSPSNKVTEKGKDVELRCDPISGHTALYWYRQSLGQGLEFLIYFQGNSAPDKSGLPSDRFSAERTGGSVSTLTIQRTQQEDSAVYLCASSIQGGQETQYFGPGTRLLVL.

The table lists this clonotype with many counts. The chain combines TRBV2 with TRBJ2-7; the match to TRBD2 covers 8 bases. The germline V gene encodes CDR1 SNHLY and CDR2 FYNNEI. After removal of 3 bases from V and 3 bases from J, the junction contained 4 bases not matched to a gene. The CDR3 sequence is 14 residues long. The CDR3 sequence is CASSEFSGIYEQYF. CDR3 DNA: TGTGCCAGCAGTGAGTTTAGCGGGATCTACGAGCAGTACTTC.

The rearrangement uses TRBV30 and TRBJ2-1; TRBD2 is a possible D gene (5 bases). V gave up 3 bases and J gave up 9 bases, with 18 bases separating them. The CDR3 sequence is 14 residues long. Per germline, CDR1 GTSNPN and CDR2 SVGIG (reference sequence). CDR3 region: CAWRRDGGFGEQFF. The CDR3 nucleotides are TGTGCCTGGAGACGAGACGGAGGCTTCGGTGAGCAGTTCTTC.

CDR3 DNA: TGTGCCAGCAGACTAGACAGGGGAAAGTACCAAGAGACCCAGTACTTC. It translates to CASRLDRGKYQETQYF. The rearrangement links TRBV11-2 to TRBJ2-5; 8 bases map to TRBD1. V lost 6 bases and J lost 0; bases outside the gene matches: 9. The CDR3 loop spans 16 amino acids. Germline V gene lookup returns CDR1 SGHAT and CDR2 FQNNGV.

There are many counts of this clonotype. This chain links TRBV19 with TRBJ2-1, with D possibly TRBD1 on 6 matching bases. V dropped 6 bases and J dropped 5 bases, with 11 bases sitting between them. The germline gives CDR1 LNHDA, CDR2 SQIVND (reference sequence). The CDR3 sequence is 13 residues long. The CDR3 coding sequence is TGTGCCAGTAGGGGGGACACTGACAATGAGCAGTTCTTC. It yields the protein CASRGDTDNEQFF.

This clonotype was found many times. One end of the junction fails to match germline, which may point to a read error. The V gene is TRBV12-3 or TRBV12-4, the J gene TRBJ2-2, with D possibly being TRBD1 or TRBD2 (5 bases each). This CDR3 comprises 14 residues. CDR3 DNA: TGTGCCAGCAGTTTCCTCGGCGAGGGACGGGAACTGTTTTTT. Translating gives CASSFLGEGRELFF.

This clonotype appeared many times. The V gene is TRBV20-1, the J gene TRBJ2-7; D gene unclear. Germline-derived CDR1 and CDR2 are DFQATT and SNEGSKA (reference sequence). The CDR3 is 12 residues long. V gave up 2 bases and J gave up 0 bases, with 5 bases separating them. The CDR3 DNA reads as TGCAGTGCTAGACACAGCTCCTACGAGCAGTACTTC. Its protein is CSARHSSYEQYF.

Notes on this clonotype: A read error may be the cause here, since a much bigger clone is one base away. The genes are TRBV14 and TRBJ2-7; TRBD2 matches 7 bases. CDR3 length equals 17 residues. V lost 3 bases and J lost 6; bases outside the gene matches: 17. Germline lookup yields CDR1 SGHDN and CDR2 FVKESK. CDR3 coding DNA: TGTGCCAGCAGCCACACTCAAAGGAGGCTAGCGGCCGCCGAGCAGTACTTC. This encodes CASSHTQRRLAAAEQYF.

The DNA for the CDR3 is TGTGCCAGCAGTCACGTCGCTAGCGGGAGCACCGGGGAGCTGTTTTTT. Translated: CASSHVASGSTGELFF. V gene TRBV6-6 combines with J gene TRBJ2-2; 10 nucleotides match TRBD2. CDR3 length: 16 residues. CDR1 and CDR2 from the germline V gene are MNHNY and SVGAGI (reference sequence). V was pared by 5 bases and J by 4 bases, with 7 bases of the junction left unmatched.

Of note for this clonotype: No DNA is shown, since the ends of the CDR3 on it are uncertain; the CDR3 is the one TCRdb lists. This chain joins TRBV10-3 and TRBJ2-1; TRBD1 was called by the table and not checked on the DNA. Germline values: CDR1 ENHRY, CDR2 SYGVKD. A total of 20 residues make up the CDR3, ends included. The CDR3 protein is CATGQDPYICSATGPASQFF.

This clonotype showed up many times. The chain has TRBV30 and TRBJ2-7; D perhaps matches TRBD1 (6 bases). CDR1 GTSNPN and CDR2 SVGIG come from the germline V gene (reference sequence). Trimming removed 5 bases from V and 3 bases from J, with 11 bases in between. The length of the CDR3 is 12 residues. The CDR3 DNA sequence: TGTGCCTGGGACAGGATAGGCTACGAGCAGTACTTC. Residues: CAWDRIGYEQYF.

The V gene is TRBV6-2 or TRBV6-3, the J gene TRBJ2-3; D may be TRBD2 (6 bases). V was trimmed by 5 bases and J by 11 bases, leaving 20 bases between them. CDR1 is MNHEY and CDR2 is SVGEGT in the germline V gene. This CDR3 contains 14 residues. The CDR3 DNA reads as TGTGCCAGCAGTAGCCCGGGACTCGGGCATGAGCAGTATTTT. Its translation: CASSSPGLGHEQYF.

Note on this clonotype: One junction end does not reproduce the germline sequence, and a read error may be involved. The rearrangement links TRBV20-1 to TRBJ1-2, with D unclear. Germline values: CDR1 DFQATT, CDR2 SNEGSKA (reference sequence). This CDR3 has 8 residues. The DNA for the CDR3 is TGCAGTGCTGGGCTCCTCTCTTTC. As protein: CSAGLLSF.

This clonotype appeared many times. This chain uses TRBV5-1 with TRBJ2-6; D possibly corresponds to TRBD1 (6 bases). The CDR3 has 19 amino acids. CDR1 is SGHRS, CDR2 YFSETQ, per germline. V lost 4 bases, J lost 0 bases, and 20 bases lay in between. The CDR3 region is CASSLSWAGVLSGANVLTF. For the CDR3, the DNA is TGCGCCAGCAGCCTGAGTTGGGCAGGGGTCCTCTCTGGGGCCAACGTCCTGACTTTC.

This clonotype appeared many times. The chain combines TRBV12-3 or TRBV12-4 with TRBJ1-2; no firm D call. The CDR3 covers 12 residues. V was trimmed by 5 bases and J by 8 bases, leaving 12 bases between them. CDR3 sequence: CASSHRLGGYTF. The DNA of the CDR3 is TGTGCCAGCAGTCACCGATTGGGGGGCTACACCTTC.

This clonotype was observed at least ten times. The rearrangement joins TRBV7-9 to TRBJ1-4; D is uncertain. This CDR3 spans 14 amino acids. The V and J ends lost 1 base and 4 bases respectively, with 7 bases between them. From germline, CDR1 is SEHNR and CDR2 FQNEAQ (reference sequence). CDR3 sequence (DNA): TGTGCCAGCAGCTTAGGGAGTAGTAATGAAAAACTGTTTTTT. The encoded protein is CASSLGSSNEKLFF.